This T cell receptor beta chain was recorded in a study of shared clonotypes between healthy human individuals (dated by TCRdb to the early 2020s). With regard to the full study: Two women and three men aged 18 to 49 years were included in the cohort. Each donor's leukapheresis produced roughly between roughly 0.9 and 9 billion PBMCs. For each donor, CD4 naive and CD4 memory were each run on three plates, CD8 naive on two plates, and CD8 memory on one plate. To estimate repertoire size and how much clonotypes are shared between individuals, the study performed deep sequencing of blood TCR repertoires from roughly five healthy adults. To increase sequencing depth and limit assay-specific biases, different laboratories used diverse techniques to prepare libraries and sequence TCR repertoires. Study-level results and caveats: Based on pairwise subsampling, the degree of clonotype sharing among donors was expected to be affected by sequencing depth. The small number of donors limited the genetic and exposure-history diversity represented. Sampling was restricted to blood, and TCR repertoires in tissue are likely to differ from TCR repertoires in blood. Compared with non-shared clonotypes, clonotypes shared by all four sorted-subset donors had higher generation probabilities. Estimated clonotype richness was generally larger for naive than for memory subsets. Incomplete sequencing was indicated by rarefaction of sorted-subset datasets, despite the large sequencing depth. When a handful of donors were compared, the shared fraction of clonotypes was 5% to 6.5% for naive CD4, roughly 3.4% for naive CD8, roughly 2.5% for memory CD4, and 0.35% to 0.4% for memory CD8.

Using the deep immunoSEQ assay, multiplex PCR amplified TCR CDR3 regions from genomic DNA. Genomic DNA extracted from each cell subset was distributed evenly over all wells of several immunoSEQ 96-well plates, and each plate served as one replicate. For sorted subsets, around 200 ng genomic DNA, equal to 25,000 to 35,000 T cell genomes, was loaded into each replicate PCR. The purified libraries were quantified using a Qubit 3.0 fluorometer, sized with a Bioanalyzer 2100, and then quantified again using the KAPA Library Quantification kit. Every immunoSEQ 96-well plate was sequenced on a separate single-read 150-cycle Illumina NextSeq 550 flow cell. On the authors' methods: The immunoSEQ output contained only junctional sequences without quality scores, so filtering could not match that applied to full-length reads. To assign V/J genes and CDR3, sequences were annotated against IMGT germline references using PyIR, a Python wrapper for IgBLAST v1.9. Reads were removed for weak V/J assignments (E-value above 1e-6), missing CDR3, stop codons, out-of-frame junctions, or ambiguous translated residues. V3J clonotypes were defined by identical inferred V gene, J gene, and CDR3 amino acid sequence. To compute the percentage overlap between repertoires, the number of shared unique clonotypes was divided by the size of the smaller repertoire. Richness of each repertoire was evaluated using RTK rarefaction, the Chao1 estimator, and Recon v2.1 estimates of unobserved clonotypes. Generation probabilities for all TCRbeta clonotypes obtained by the gDNA method from a few donors were computed using OLGA. Sourced from immuneACCESS, this table was stored by TCRdb with only in-frame sequences that have V and J called. A share of the clones is absent; for the studies checked, an unresolved V gene accounts for under half, and the remainder has no known explanation. The V and J calls and clone size were taken over from that table, and D and trimming were inferred from the DNA. This sample is represented by about a million clones; around three quarters of them were singletons. The ten largest clones add up to over 1.3% of the sample.

The CDR3 goes from the cysteine to the phenylalanine over 17 residues. Solely the CDR3 DNA is kept, with 51 bases framed from the first base. Sequences KGHSH (CDR1) and LQKENI (CDR2) are obtained from the germline V gene. At the junction V is shortened by 1 base and J by 0 bases; bases outside the gene matches: 6. Donors were healthy HIV-negative adults with no recently reported acute infections or vaccinations. Every donor was a Caucasian adult residing in Nashville, Tennessee, USA. CD4+ T cells were enriched by magnetic negative selection, after which naive cells were positively selected on CD45RA and the negative fraction was taken as the memory subset. After blood collection by leukapheresis, PBMCs were isolated using Ficoll-Histopaque density gradient centrifugation and then cryopreserved in the vapor phase of liquid nitrogen. Purity and quantity of every magnetically sorted T cell population were checked by analytical flow cytometry. Genomic DNA was isolated from each sorted fraction and quantified by UV absorbance on a Nanodrop 2000c.

This clone was seen a handful of times. What this receptor recognizes is not known. The record has no base qualities; no much larger clone is one base away. The origin of this receptor is a man between 18 and 35 years old in good health. In this chain, TRBV18 is recombined with TRBJ1-3; TRBD1 fits 7 bases in the junction. Sequences were obtained from memory CD4+ T cells sorted from blood. What this sample's cell subset or site label stands for: CD45RA-negative fraction. The encoded CDR3 is CASSPRDSIPSGNTIYF. The DNA reads as follows: TGTGCCAGCTCACCACGGGACAGTATACCCTCTGGAAACACCATATATTTT.